This entry lists 10 T cell receptor beta chains sequenced from one sample in a study of identical twins. TCRdb passed the 5' RACE reads through MiXCR, listing each CDR3 protein once. This sample has around 650,000 distinct CDR3 sequences, with less than 9% found just once. This sample was also put to use in a study of yellow fever vaccine responses in identical twins.

Sequenced input: PBMCs. Receptor source: a woman in her late teens or twenties in good health.

This clonotype showed up just a few times. The gene calls are TRBV2 and TRBJ2-3; perhaps TRBD2 as D (6 bases). Germline V gives CDR1 SNHLY, CDR2 FYNNEI. The germline V and J ends were trimmed by 4 bases and 7 bases, with 21 bases remaining between them. This CDR3 region has 16 residues. CDR3 amino acids: CASSARDGGTGHTQYF. CDR3 bases: TGTGCCAGCAGTGCCCGGGACGGAGGGACCGGACATACGCAGTATTTT.

About this clonotype itself: Compared with germline, one end of the junction differs, possibly owing to a read error. The rearrangement uses TRBV6-4 and TRBJ2-1, with D possibly TRBD1 on 6 matching bases. This CDR3 comprises 16 residues. CDR1 and CDR2 (germline): MRHNA, SNTAGT. The chain's CDR3 is CASSDSGHTLDNEQFF. The CDR3 DNA is TGTGCCAGCAGCGACTCGGGACACACCCTGGACAATGAGCAGTTCTTC.

This clonotype was counted many times. The chain employs TRBV12-3 or TRBV12-4 and TRBJ1-1, with D tentatively TRBD1 (6 bases). This CDR3 is 14 amino acids long. Deletions cut 8 bases from V and 1 base from J, with 14 bases between. CDR3 amino acids: CASSGGGKNTEAFF. The DNA for the CDR3 is TGTGCCAGCTCCGGCGGGGGCAAGAACACTGAAGCTTTCTTT.

This clonotype was observed many times. The V gene is TRBV4-1, the J gene TRBJ1-5; the D is unclear. There are 15 residues in the CDR3. CDR1 MGHRA and CDR2 YSYEKL come from the germline V gene. Trimming removed 0 bases from V and 0 bases from J, with 6 bases in between. The CDR3: CASSQDRSSNQPQHF. CDR3 DNA: TGCGCCAGCAGCCAAGATCGGAGTAGCAATCAGCCCCAGCATTTT.

This clonotype showed up just a few times. V gene TRBV19 combines with J gene TRBJ1-1; 8 bases map to TRBD1. Germline V gene sequence: CDR1 LNHDA, CDR2 SQIVND (reference sequence). This CDR3 spans 15 amino acids. After removal of 4 bases from V and 0 bases from J, the junction contained 4 bases not matched to a gene. The CDR3 DNA is TGTGCCAGTAGTACTAGACAGGGGCTGAACACTGAAGCTTTCTTT. Its protein product is CASSTRQGLNTEAFF.

The sample holds a few counts of this clonotype. The chain recombines TRBV18 with TRBJ1-2; D gene uncertain. Germline CDR1 and CDR2: KGHSH and LQKENI. This CDR3 has 14 amino acids. Between the trimmed V and J ends, which lost 5 bases and 6 bases, there was a span of 16 bases. The CDR3 DNA is TGTGCCAGCTCATTGACGACGGACGCGGATGGCTACACCTTC. The encoded protein is CASSLTTDADGYTF.

This clonotype occurred a few times. The rearrangement joins TRBV3-1 to TRBJ2-1, with 7 bases matching TRBD1. Germline values: CDR1 LGHDT, CDR2 YNNKEL (reference sequence). V lost 3 bases, J lost 7 bases, and 6 bases stayed unmatched. The CDR3 spans 14 residues. CDR3 amino acids: CASSQGGRGNEQFF. The CDR3 DNA sequence: TGTGCCAGCAGCCAGGGCGGCAGGGGGAATGAGCAGTTCTTC.

Note on this clonotype: With a much larger clone just one base away, this may be a read error. The CDR3 sequence: CASSRTSGGNTDAQYF. CDR3 DNA: TGTGCCAGTTCCCGGACTAGCGGGGGGAACACAGATGCGCAGTATTTT. The rearrangement joins TRBV25-1 to TRBJ2-3; 14 bases are a match to TRBD2. This CDR3 is built from 16 residues. The V gene's germline CDR1 is MGHDK and CDR2 SYGVNS.

This clonotype was seen once. This chain links TRBV18 with TRBJ2-3, with TRBD1 matching over 9 bases. The CDR3 covers 13 residues. J lost 9 bases, V lost 5 bases, and 6 bases had no gene match. Per germline, CDR1 KGHSH and CDR2 LQKENI. The CDR3 here is CASSARTGETQYF. The CDR3 nucleotides read TGTGCCAGCTCAGCGCGGACAGGGGAGACGCAGTATTTT. Full variable domain (remainder filled in from reference TRBV18 and TRBJ2-3): NAGVMQNPRHLVRRRGQEARLRCSPMKGHSHVYWYRQLPEEGLKFMVYLQKENIIDESGMPKERFSAEFPKEGPSILRIQQVVRGDSAAYFCASSARTGETQYFGPGTRLTVL.

This clonotype has a handful of counts. The chain is built from TRBV20-1 and TRBJ2-1; weak D call: TRBD2 (6 bases). Trimming removed 0 bases at V and 2 bases at J, with 11 bases between. In germline, CDR1 is DFQATT, CDR2 SNEGSKA (reference sequence). This CDR3 contains 15 residues. Here the CDR3 reads CSARDKAGTYNEQFF. In DNA, the CDR3 is TGCAGTGCTAGAGATAAGGCGGGGACCTACAATGAGCAGTTCTTC.